Listed here are 11 T cell receptor beta chains from one sample, sequenced in a study of shared T cell receptors in the human thymus. The table came from immunoSEQ multiplex PCR; TCRdb's copy has only in-frame clones and leaves some out. The table lists more than 550,000 clones, approximately 85% of them singletons, with around 0.0094% in the top ten. These data were likewise used in another study, on human thymus T cells.

The source material was thymocytes. All receptors come from a girl less than two years old with a congenital heart defect.

The rearrangement uses TRBV2 and TRBJ2-1; 7 nucleotides align to TRBD1. V lost 5 bases, J lost 2 bases, and 6 bases stayed unmatched. The CDR3 is 15 residues long. The germline gives CDR1 SNHLY, CDR2 FYNNEI. CDR3 coding DNA: TGTGCCAGCAGTTACAGGGGACGGACCTACAATGAGCAGTTCTTC. Amino acid sequence: CASSYRGRTYNEQFF.

The genes are TRBV6-6 and TRBJ2-1; TRBD2 matches 7 bases. The CDR3 spans 15 residues. In germline, CDR1 is MNHNY, CDR2 SVGAGI (reference sequence). The V gene end was trimmed by 6 bases and the J gene end by 3 bases; junction bases not matched to a gene: 8. CDR3 sequence (DNA): TGTGCCAGCAGCTCCCCCGGGACTAACTACAATGAGCAGTTCTTC. Translating gives CASSSPGTNYNEQFF.

The rearrangement joins TRBV28 to TRBJ1-2; 7 bases align to TRBD1. The V segment lost 7 bases and the J segment 5 bases; nucleotides outside the gene matches: 10. The V gene's germline CDR1 is MDHEN and CDR2 SYDVKM. CDR3 size: 14 residues. This chain's CDR3 is CASTEDRDPYGYTF. DNA for the CDR3: TGTGCCAGCACCGAAGACAGGGACCCGTATGGCTACACCTTC.

This clone appeared a few times. The chain recombines TRBV18 with TRBJ2-1; no clear D gene. CDR1 is KGHSH, CDR2 LQKENI, per germline. The CDR3 covers 15 residues. V lost 1 base to trimming and J lost 4 bases, with 11 bases between them. The CDR3 sequence is CASSPQLTGYNEQFF. CDR3 sequence (DNA): TGTGCCAGCTCACCACAGCTCACCGGGTACAATGAGCAGTTCTTC.

Comments on this clone: Its ends do not fully match the called genes, so a read error is possible. The chain uses TRBV6-6 and TRBJ2-5, with D possibly matching TRBD1 (7 bases). Germline V gives CDR1 MNHNY, CDR2 SVGAGI (reference sequence). The CDR3 is 11 amino acids. CDR3 bases: TGTGCCAGCAGTATCGGGGGACAGTCAAACTTC. This codes for CASSIGGQSNF.

The sample holds one count of this clone. The gene calls are TRBV5-1 and TRBJ2-5; D may be TRBD1 (6 bases). Germline V gene sequence: CDR1 SGHRS, CDR2 YFSETQ. V lost 0 bases, J lost 3 bases, and 9 bases lay in between. There are 14 residues in the CDR3. The CDR3 DNA follows: TGCGCCAGCAGCTTGGGACAGGCTAAAGAGACCCAGTACTTC. Translation gives CASSLGQAKETQYF.

This chain uses TRBV7-9 with TRBJ1-6; perhaps TRBD1 as D (6 bases). V lost 5 bases and J lost 7, with 18 bases in between. The CDR3 totals 16 residues. CDR1 SEHNR and CDR2 FQNEAQ come from the germline V gene (reference sequence). The CDR3 DNA reads TGTGCCAGCAGCCCCATTCCCTGGCAGGGGAATTCACCCCTCCACTTT. This codes for CASSPIPWQGNSPLHF.

The V and J genes are TRBV4-2 and TRBJ1-5, with a weak D call TRBD1 (5 bases). The CDR3 length is 15 residues. Germline CDR1 and CDR2: LGHNA and YNFKEQ. V was trimmed by 0 bases and J by 2 bases, leaving 8 bases between them. CDR3: CASSQEGQRNQPQHF. In DNA form, the CDR3 reads TGTGCCAGCAGCCAAGAGGGGCAGCGCAATCAGCCCCAGCATTTT.

A note on this clone: Its ends do not fully match the called genes, so a read error is possible. The chain combines TRBV6-1 with TRBJ1-3, with TRBD1 matching 10 bases. CDR1 is MNHNS and CDR2 is SASEGT in the germline V gene. CDR3 length: 16 residues. The CDR3 spells CASREGQGESGNTIYF. The CDR3 DNA is TGTGCCAGCAGGGAAGGACAGGGGGAGTCTGGAAACACCATATATTTT.

This clone was counted only a few times. V and J are TRBV7-4 and TRBJ1-2, with 8 bases lining up with TRBD1. Trimming took 2 bases from V and 6 from J; bases not matched to a gene: 11. CDR3 length equals 16 residues. CDR1 and CDR2 (germline): SGHVT, SQSDAQ. The CDR3 reads CASSLLVSQGVHGYTF. CDR3 sequence (DNA): TGTGCCAGCAGCTTACTTGTTTCACAGGGGGTCCATGGCTACACCTTC.

This chain joins TRBV9 and TRBJ1-2; maybe TRBD1 (6 bases). CDR3 length: 15 residues. Germline V CDR1 and CDR2: SGDLS, YYNGEE. V gave up 3 bases and J gave up 2 bases, with 14 bases separating them. The CDR3 loop is CASSGGQQENYGYTF. CDR3 DNA sequence: TGTGCCAGCAGCGGCGGACAGCAGGAGAACTATGGCTACACCTTC.